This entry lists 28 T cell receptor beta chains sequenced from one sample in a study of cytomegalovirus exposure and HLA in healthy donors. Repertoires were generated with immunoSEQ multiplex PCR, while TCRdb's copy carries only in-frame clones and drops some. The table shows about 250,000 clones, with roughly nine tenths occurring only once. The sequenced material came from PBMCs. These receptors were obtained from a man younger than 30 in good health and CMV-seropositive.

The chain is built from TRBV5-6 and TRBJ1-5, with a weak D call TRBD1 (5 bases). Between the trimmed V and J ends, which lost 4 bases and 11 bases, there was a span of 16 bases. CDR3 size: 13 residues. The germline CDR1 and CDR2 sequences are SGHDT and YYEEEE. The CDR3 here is CASSLGTAQAQHF. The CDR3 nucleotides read TGTGCCAGCAGCCTCGGGACGGCCCAGGCCCAGCATTTT. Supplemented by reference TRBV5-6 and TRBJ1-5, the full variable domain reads DAGVTQSPTHLIKTRGQQVTLRCSPKSGHDTVSWYQQALGQGPQFIFQYYEEEERQRGNFPDRFSGHQFPNYSSELNVNALLLGDSALYLCASSLGTAQAQHFGDGTRLSIL.

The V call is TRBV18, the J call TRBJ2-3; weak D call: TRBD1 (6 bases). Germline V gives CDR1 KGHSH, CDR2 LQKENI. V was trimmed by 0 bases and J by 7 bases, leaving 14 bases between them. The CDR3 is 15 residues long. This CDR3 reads CASSPPGAPRNTQYF. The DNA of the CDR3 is TGTGCCAGCTCACCACCGGGGGCACCCCGAAATACGCAGTATTTT. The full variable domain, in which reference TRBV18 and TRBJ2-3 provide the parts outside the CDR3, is NAGVMQNPRHLVRRRGQEARLRCSPMKGHSHVYWYRQLPEEGLKFMVYLQKENIIDESGMPKERFSAEFPKEGPSILRIQQVVRGDSAAYFCASSPPGAPRNTQYFGPGTRLTVL.

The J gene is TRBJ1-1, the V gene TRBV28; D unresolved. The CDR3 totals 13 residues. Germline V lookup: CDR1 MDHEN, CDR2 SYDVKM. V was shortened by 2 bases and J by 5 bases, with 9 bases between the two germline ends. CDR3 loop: CASSLTYGTEAFF. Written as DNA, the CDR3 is TGTGCCAGCAGTTTAACCTACGGAACTGAAGCTTTCTTT.

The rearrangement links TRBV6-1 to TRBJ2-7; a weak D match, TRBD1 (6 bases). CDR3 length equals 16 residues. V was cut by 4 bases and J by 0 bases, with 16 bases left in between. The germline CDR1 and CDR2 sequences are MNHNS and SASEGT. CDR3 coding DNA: TGTGCCAGCAGTGTACACAGGGTAGGAGCCTCCTACGAGCAGTACTTC. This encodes CASSVHRVGASYEQYF.

CDR3 amino acids: CASSGTPMNTEAFF. DNA for the CDR3: TGTGCCTCTTCCGGGACACCGATGAACACTGAAGCTTTCTTT. The chain joins TRBV2 to TRBJ1-1; possibly TRBD1 for D (6 bases). Per the germline V gene, CDR1 is SNHLY and CDR2 is FYNNEI. V lost 11 bases and J lost 0, with 16 bases in between. The CDR3 spans 14 residues.

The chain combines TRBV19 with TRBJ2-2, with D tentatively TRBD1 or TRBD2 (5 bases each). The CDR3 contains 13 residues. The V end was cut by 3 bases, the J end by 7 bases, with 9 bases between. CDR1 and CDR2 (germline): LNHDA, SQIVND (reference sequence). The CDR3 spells CASSIGGIGELFF. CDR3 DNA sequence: TGTGCCAGTAGTATTGGGGGTATCGGGGAGCTGTTTTTT. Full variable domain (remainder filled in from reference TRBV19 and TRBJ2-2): DGGITQSPKYLFRKEGQNVTLSCEQNLNHDAMYWYRQDPGQGLRLIYYSQIVNDFQKGDIAEGYSVSREKKESFPLTVTSAQKNPTAFYLCASSIGGIGELFFGEGSRLTVL.

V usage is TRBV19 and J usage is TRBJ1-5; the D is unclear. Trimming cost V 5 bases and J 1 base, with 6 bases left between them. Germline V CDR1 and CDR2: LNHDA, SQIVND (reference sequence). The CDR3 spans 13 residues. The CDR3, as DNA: TGTGCCAGTAGTGGGCAGAGCAATCAGCCCCAGCATTTT. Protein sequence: CASSGQSNQPQHF.

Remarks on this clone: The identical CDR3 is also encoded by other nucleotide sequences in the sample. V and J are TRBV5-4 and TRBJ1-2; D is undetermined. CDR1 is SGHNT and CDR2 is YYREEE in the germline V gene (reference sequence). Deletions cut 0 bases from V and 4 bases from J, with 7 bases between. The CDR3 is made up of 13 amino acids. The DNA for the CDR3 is TGTGCCAGCAGCTTGGACAGTTCCTATGGCTACACCTTC. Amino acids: CASSLDSSYGYTF.

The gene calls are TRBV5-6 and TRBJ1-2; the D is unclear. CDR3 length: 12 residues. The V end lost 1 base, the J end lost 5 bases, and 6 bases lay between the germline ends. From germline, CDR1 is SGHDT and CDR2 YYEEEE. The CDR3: CASSLKGYGYTF. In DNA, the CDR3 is TGTGCCAGCAGCTTGAAGGGTTATGGCTACACCTTC.

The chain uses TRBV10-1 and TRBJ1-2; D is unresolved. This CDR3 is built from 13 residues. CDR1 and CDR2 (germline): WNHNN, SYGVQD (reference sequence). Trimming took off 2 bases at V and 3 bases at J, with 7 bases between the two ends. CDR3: CASSEGLDYGYTF. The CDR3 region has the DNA TGCGCCAGCAGTGAGGGTCTAGACTATGGCTACACCTTC.

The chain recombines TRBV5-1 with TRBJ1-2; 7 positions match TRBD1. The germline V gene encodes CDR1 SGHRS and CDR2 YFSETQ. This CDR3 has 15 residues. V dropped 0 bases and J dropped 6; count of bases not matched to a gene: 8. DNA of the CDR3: TGCGCCAGCAGCTTGGCGCAGGGGGTGAGCGATGGCTACACCTTC. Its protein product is CASSLAQGVSDGYTF.

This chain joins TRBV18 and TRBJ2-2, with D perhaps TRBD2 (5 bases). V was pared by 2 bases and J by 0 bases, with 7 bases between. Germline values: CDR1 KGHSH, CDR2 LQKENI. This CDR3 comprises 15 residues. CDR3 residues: CASSPRGTNTGELFF. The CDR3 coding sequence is TGTGCCAGCTCACCAAGAGGGACGAACACCGGGGAGCTGTTTTTT.

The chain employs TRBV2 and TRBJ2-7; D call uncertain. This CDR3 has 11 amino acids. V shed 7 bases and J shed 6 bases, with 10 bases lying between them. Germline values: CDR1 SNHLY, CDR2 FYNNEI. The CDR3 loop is CASNRAPEQYF. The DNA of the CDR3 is TGTGCCAGCAACAGAGCCCCCGAGCAGTACTTC.

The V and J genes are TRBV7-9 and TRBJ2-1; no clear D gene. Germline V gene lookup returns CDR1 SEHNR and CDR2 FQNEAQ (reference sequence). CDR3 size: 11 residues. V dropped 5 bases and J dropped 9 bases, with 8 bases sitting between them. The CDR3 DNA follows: TGTGCCAGCAGCCCAAAGGGTGAGCAGTTCTTC. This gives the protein CASSPKGEQFF.

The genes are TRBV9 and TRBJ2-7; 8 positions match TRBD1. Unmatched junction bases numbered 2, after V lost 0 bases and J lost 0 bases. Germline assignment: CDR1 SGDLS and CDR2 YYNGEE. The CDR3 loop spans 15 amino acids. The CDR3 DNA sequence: TGTGCCAGCAGCGTAGGGACAGGGAGCTCCTACGAGCAGTACTTC. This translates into CASSVGTGSSYEQYF.

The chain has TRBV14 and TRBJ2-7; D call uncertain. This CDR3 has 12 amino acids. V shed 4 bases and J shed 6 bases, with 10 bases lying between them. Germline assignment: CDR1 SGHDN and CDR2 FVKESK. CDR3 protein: CASSLTRVEQYF. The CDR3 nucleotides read TGTGCCAGCAGCCTTACTCGGGTCGAGCAGTACTTC.

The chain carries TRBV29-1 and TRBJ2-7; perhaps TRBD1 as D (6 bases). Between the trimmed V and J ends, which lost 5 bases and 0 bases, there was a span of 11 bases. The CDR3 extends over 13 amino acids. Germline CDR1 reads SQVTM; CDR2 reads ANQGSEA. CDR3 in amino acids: CSVWTAHSYEQYF. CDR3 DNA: TGCAGCGTTTGGACAGCTCACTCCTACGAGCAGTACTTC.

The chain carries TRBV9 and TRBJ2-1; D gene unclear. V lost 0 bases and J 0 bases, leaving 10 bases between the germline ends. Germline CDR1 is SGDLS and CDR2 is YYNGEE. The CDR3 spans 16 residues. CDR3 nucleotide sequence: TGTGCCAGCAGCGTAGGTGTAGTGAGCTCCTACAATGAGCAGTTCTTC. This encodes CASSVGVVSSYNEQFF.

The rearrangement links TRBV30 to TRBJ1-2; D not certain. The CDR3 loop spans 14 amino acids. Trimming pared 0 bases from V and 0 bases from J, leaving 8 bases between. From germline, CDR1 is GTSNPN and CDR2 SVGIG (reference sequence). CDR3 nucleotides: TGTGCCTGGAGTGTAGTGCAGTCTAACTATGGCTACACCTTC. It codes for CAWSVVQSNYGYTF.

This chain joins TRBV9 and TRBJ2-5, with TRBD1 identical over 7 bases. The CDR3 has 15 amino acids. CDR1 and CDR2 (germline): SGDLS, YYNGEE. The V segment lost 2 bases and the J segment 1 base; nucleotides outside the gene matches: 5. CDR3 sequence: CASSVWTGPQETQYF. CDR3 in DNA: TGTGCCAGCAGCGTGTGGACAGGCCCCCAAGAGACCCAGTACTTC.

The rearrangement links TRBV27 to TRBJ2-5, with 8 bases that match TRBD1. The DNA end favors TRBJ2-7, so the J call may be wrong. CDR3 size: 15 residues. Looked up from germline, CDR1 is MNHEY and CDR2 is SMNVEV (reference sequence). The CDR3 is CASSGAQGAVYEQYF. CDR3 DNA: TGTGCCAGCAGTGGAGCTCAGGGGGCGGTCTACGAGCAGTACTTC.

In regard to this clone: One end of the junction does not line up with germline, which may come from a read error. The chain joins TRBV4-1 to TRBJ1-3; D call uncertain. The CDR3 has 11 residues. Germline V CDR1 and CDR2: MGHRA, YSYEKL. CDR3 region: CASSQDPGGDF. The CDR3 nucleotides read TGCGCCAGCAGCCAAGACCCGGGCGGGGATTTT.

CDR3 nucleotides: TGTGCCAGCTCACCGAGCCGGCGTGGGGGCAGCTCTGGGGCCAACGTCCTGACTTTC. Residues: CASSPSRRGGSSGANVLTF. The chain recombines TRBV18 with TRBJ2-6, with D perhaps TRBD1 (6 bases). The CDR3 covers 19 residues. V lost 3 bases to trimming and J lost 0 bases, with 18 bases between them. Germline V gene data show CDR1 as KGHSH and CDR2 as LQKENI.

CDR3 loop: CASSQEGASYEQYF. Here the CDR3 DNA reads TGTGCCAGCAGCCAGGAGGGGGCGTCCTACGAGCAGTACTTC. This chain joins TRBV7-3 and TRBJ2-7; TRBD1 is a possible D gene (7 bases). The CDR3 length is 14 residues. V lost 5 bases and J 1 base, leaving 12 bases between the germline ends. CDR1 and CDR2 (germline): SGHTA, FQGTGA.

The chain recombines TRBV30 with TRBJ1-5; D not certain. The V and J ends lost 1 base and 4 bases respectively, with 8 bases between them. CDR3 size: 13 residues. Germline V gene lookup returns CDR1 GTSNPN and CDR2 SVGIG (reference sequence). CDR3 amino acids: CAWSGGMNQPQHF. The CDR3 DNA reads TGTGCCTGGAGTGGAGGAATGAATCAGCCCCAGCATTTT.

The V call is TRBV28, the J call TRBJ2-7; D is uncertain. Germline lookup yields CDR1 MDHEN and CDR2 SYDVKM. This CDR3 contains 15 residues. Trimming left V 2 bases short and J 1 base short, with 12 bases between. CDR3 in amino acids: CASSLILVASYEQYF. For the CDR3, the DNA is TGTGCCAGCAGTTTAATCCTCGTGGCATCCTACGAGCAGTACTTC.

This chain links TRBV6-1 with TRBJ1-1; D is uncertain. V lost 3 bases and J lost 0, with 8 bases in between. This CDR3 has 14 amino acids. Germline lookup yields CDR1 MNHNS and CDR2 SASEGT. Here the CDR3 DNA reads TGTGCCAGCAGTGAGGCGCCGATGAACACTGAAGCTTTCTTT. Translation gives CASSEAPMNTEAFF.

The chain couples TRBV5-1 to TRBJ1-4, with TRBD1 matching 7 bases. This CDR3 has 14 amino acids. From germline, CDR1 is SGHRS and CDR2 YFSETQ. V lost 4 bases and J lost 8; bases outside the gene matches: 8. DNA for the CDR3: TGCGCCAGCAGCCCCGGGACAGAGGAGGAAAAACTGTTTTTT. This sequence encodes CASSPGTEEEKLFF.